This T cell receptor beta chain was recovered during a study of shared clonotypes between healthy human individuals. Unsorted PBMC replicate PCRs drew on roughly 320 ng DNA, representing 25,000 to 30,000 T cell genomes. The data were produced by immunoSEQ multiplex PCR, yet TCRdb's version contains in-frame clones alone and is incomplete. Of under 600,000 clones listed, about 75% are singletons. The ends were cut back, 6 bases at V and 3 bases at J, with 11 bases in the middle. Germline-derived CDR1 and CDR2 are MDHEN and SYDVKM. This CDR3 has 14 amino acids. This clone has only one observation. The receptor comes from a woman aged 40-49 years in good health. Some clones in this sample may be carry-over from other donors' samples. The sample consisted of PBMCs. The rearrangement uses TRBV28 and TRBJ1-4, with no clear D. The CDR3 protein is CASRGTPSNEKLFF. Here the CDR3 DNA reads TGTGCCAGCAGGGGAACACCGTCTAATGAAAAACTGTTTTTT.